This TCR beta chain was sequenced for a study of T cells in tuberculosis (dated by TCRdb to the late 2010s). Concerning the study at large: In the study, CD1B tetramers and high-throughput TCR immunosequencing were combined to characterize T cells specific for the mycobacterial lipid antigen glucose monomycolate (GMM). PBMC from patients with active tuberculosis were archived either before the start of standard anti-tuberculosis treatment or within 7 days of starting that treatment. IGRA-negative adolescents, IGRA-positive adolescents with latent tuberculosis and adults with active tuberculosis, some ten per group, were compared in a South African clinical cohort.

The CDR3 measures 16 amino acids from cysteine to phenylalanine. The DNA shown is the 48-base CDR3, in frame from base 1. Broad study findings and their caveats: Which clinical samples got chosen depended on the availability of cryopreserved specimens, and the active tuberculosis cases were adults, whereas the controls were adolescents. Using GEM motif frequencies, a classifier achieved 60% to 70% accuracy, whereas a classifier built on the diverse GMM-specific repertoire got to around 86% accuracy (AUROC over 0.8). Compared with IGRA-negative controls, TCR-alpha repertoires from active tuberculosis had smaller mean NN-distances to GMM-specific TCRs, which suggests that these TCRs underwent clonal expansion. The smaller NN-distances in active tuberculosis patients were driven in part by shorter CDR3-alpha lengths, while the difference seen for TCR-beta was not statistically significant.

Read against the paper, the sample's time point label means: new active TB diagnosis, blood taken before or within 7 days of starting treatment. The patients with active tuberculosis were newly diagnosed, HIV-seronegative South African adults aged 18 years or older. Confirmation of active tuberculosis came from positive sputum smear microscopy and/or a positive M. tuberculosis culture. Unsorted cryopreserved PBMC were immunosequenced, covering on average approximately 96,000 T cells per clinical donor. As concerns this clone: Its antigen is unknown. There are no base qualities to consult, and no much larger clone falls within one base.

The immunoSEQ multiplex PCR assay was used to generate TCR libraries, with TCR-beta and/or TCR-alpha/delta assays applied to each sample. The amplified TCR libraries were sequenced using the Illumina high-throughput platform. The authors' analysis ran thus. Clustering and dimensionality reduction were performed using pairwise TCRdist distances among GMM-specific receptors from ex vivo sorted or in vitro expanded T cells. Each clinical repertoire was assigned a mean NN-distance score, defined as the average TCRdist to the nearest 10% of tetramer-positive reference sequences. GEM TCR motif frequency was calculated as the fraction of unique TCRs that matched known GEM sequences in V/J usage and CDR3 length. Linear discriminant analysis with leave-one-out cross-validation, implemented in scikit-learn, was used to classify active tuberculosis. TCRdb took this table from immuneACCESS and kept in-frame rearrangements with V and J called. Such tables lack part of the clones; where checked against another copy, unresolved V genes explain under half of the gap, and the rest is unexplained. V and J calls and clone size are given by that table; D and trimming were obtained from the DNA. The table for this sample lists 29,000 or so clones; about 91% of them were counted only once. 6.8% of the sample goes to the ten largest clones.

The receptor was isolated from an adult with tuberculosis. The source was PBMCs, collected at tuberculosis diagnosis. The rearrangement joined TRBV21-1 to TRBJ2-1; the D segment call TRBD1 is taken from the table without a DNA check. TRBV21-1 is a pseudogene segment. The DNA sequence follows: TGTGCCAGCAGCAAAGTAGGACACAGCAACCCCAATGAGCAGTTCTTC. Its coded protein is CASSKVGHSNPNEQFF.